This T cell receptor (beta chain) was sequenced in a study of vaccination and CD4 T cells after COVID-19. Across the whole study: Investigators took post-vaccine samples a median approximately 72 days after dose two, within a range of 14 to 241.

A word on this clonotype: Its antigen is not known.

Trimming shortened V by 2 bases and J by 2 bases, and 19 bases separated the two germline ends. This CDR3 is 17 amino acids long. CDR1 and CDR2 (germline): SGHTA, FQGNSA. Sequenced with the Oncomine TCR Beta short-read assay was DNA taken from cultured CD4+ T cells. TCRdb analysed the PCR reads with MiXCR anew, one entry per CDR3 protein. The data contain around 11,000 distinct CDR3 sequences, under 30% of them singletons. Treatment here: roughly ten-day PBMC culture with coronavirus spike peptide pools or control peptides (ViraFEST assay). This receptor was identified in a human donor who had recovered from COVID-19. Here the sequenced sample was CD4+ T cells from blood, cultured in vitro, taken after SARS-CoV-2 vaccination. The chain joins TRBV7-2 to TRBJ2-7; possible D gene TRBD1, 5 bases. The CDR3 loop reads CASSLFPVIAGPYEQYF. The CDR3 nucleotides are TGTGCCAGCAGCTTATTCCCGGTAATTGCAGGGCCCTACGAGCAGTACTTC.